The clone carrying this T cell receptor beta chain was picked up many times. The V end was cut by 8 bases, the J end by 0 bases, with 17 bases between. Germline loops: CDR1 MDHEN, CDR2 SYDVKM. The CDR3 covers 17 residues. TCRdb re-called the RT-PCR reads with MiXCR, one entry per CDR3 protein. Of hundreds of thousands of distinct CDR3 sequences in the sample, 12% to 15% were seen once. This chain uses TRBV28 with TRBJ1-6, with TRBD1 as a possible D gene (5 bases). The receptor's source is a female donor in good health, serving as a healthy control. Sequencing was done on a sample of memory CD4+ T cells from blood. This CDR3 reads CASGVFGQSSYNSPLHF. In DNA, the CDR3 is TGTGCCAGCGGGGTTTTCGGACAAAGCTCCTATAATTCACCCCTCCACTTT.